Detailed here is one T cell receptor beta chain. Antigen unknown. The junction and the germline gene differ at one end; a read error may be behind it. This CDR3 has 14 amino acids. Germline values: CDR1 SEHNR, CDR2 FQNEAQ (reference sequence). Researchers ran the PCR with 60 Vbeta and 13 Jbeta primers. Sequencing was performed with immunoSEQ multiplex PCR; in TCRdb, only in-frame clones are kept and a portion is missing. The sample has approximately 150,000 clones, roughly 80% seen once; the top ten hold 2% to 2.5%. The source of the sample is a study of cytomegalovirus exposure and HLA in healthy donors. The wider study: As an earlier analysis found, around 200 million T cells yielded about 120 million unique TCR beta sequences. General study points: Productive rates of about 90% or about 30% were seen for most TCR beta V segments in an earlier analysis.

The TCR sequence derives from a male donor in good health and CMV-seronegative. The chain carries TRBV7-9 and TRBJ2-7; 7 bases are a match to TRBD2. Sequencing was carried out using PBMCs. The CDR3 here is CSSSPASGFYEQYF. CDR3 sequence (DNA): TGTTCCAGCAGCCCCGCTAGCGGTTTCTACGAGCAGTACTTC.